Below are 30 T cell receptor beta chains sequenced from a single sample in a study of blood T cell repertoires in COVID-19. Some clones are missing from TCRdb's copy, which holds only in-frame ones; the method was immunoSEQ multiplex PCR. The profile shows about 170,000 clones, roughly nine tenths of them singletons. Material: peripheral blood. The receptors derive from a woman aged 55-69 years with COVID-19, enrolled during active disease.

V usage is TRBV19 and J usage is TRBJ1-1; no reliable D call. The CDR3 has 14 residues. V lost 1 base, J lost 2 bases, and 8 bases lay in between. CDR1 and CDR2 (germline): LNHDA, SQIVND (reference sequence). In DNA, the CDR3 is TGTGCCAGTAGTATAGGACGGGTTAACACTGAAGCTTTCTTT. Translating gives CASSIGRVNTEAFF.

The chain joins TRBV11-3 to TRBJ2-7, with TRBD1 matching 7 bases. In germline, CDR1 is SGHNT, CDR2 YENEEA. The CDR3 is made up of 16 amino acids. The ends lost 4 bases at V and 1 base at J; junction bases unmatched: 10. CDR3 protein: CASSSRPGQASYEQYF. The CDR3 coding sequence is TGTGCCAGCAGCTCAAGACCTGGACAGGCATCCTACGAGCAGTACTTC.

The rearrangement links TRBV30 to TRBJ1-1, with 7 bases aligning to TRBD1. The trim removed 0 bases at V and 6 bases at J, leaving 13 bases unmatched. In germline, CDR1 is GTSNPN, CDR2 SVGIG (reference sequence). This CDR3 contains 16 residues. The CDR3 here is CAWSVRRSTGSPEAFF. The CDR3 DNA reads as TGTGCCTGGAGTGTACGAAGGTCGACAGGGAGCCCTGAAGCTTTCTTT.

This clone has only one observation. V gene TRBV3-1 (or the pseudogene TRBV3-2) combines with J gene TRBJ1-1; perhaps TRBD1 as D (5 bases). The germline V gene encodes CDR1 LGHDT and CDR2 YNNKEL (reference sequence). V lost 3 bases to trimming and J lost 0 bases, with 8 bases between them. The CDR3 length is 14 residues. The CDR3 nucleotides read TGTGCCAGCAGCCAGGACACCTTGAACACTGAAGCTTTCTTT. This sequence encodes CASSQDTLNTEAFF.

The chain has TRBV7-2 and TRBJ2-3, with TRBD1 as a possible D gene (6 bases). The CDR3 runs 17 residues. V lost 5 bases and J 1 base, leaving 19 bases between the germline ends. Germline CDR1 is SGHTA and CDR2 is FQGNSA. CDR3 protein: CASSKRQQGTGTDTQYF. Written as DNA, the CDR3 is TGTGCCAGCAGCAAACGACAACAGGGCACAGGCACAGATACGCAGTATTTT.

The genes are TRBV9 and TRBJ1-3; D not certain. Germline loops: CDR1 SGDLS, CDR2 YYNGEE. CDR3 length: 14 residues. Trimming took off 4 bases at V and 5 bases at J, with 13 bases between the two ends. DNA for the CDR3: TGTGCCAGCAGCCCCCGCGGGGATCGAAACACCATATATTTT. This gives the protein CASSPRGDRNTIYF.

CDR3 DNA: TGCGCCAGCAGCTTTTTAGGGACAGGGGGCACCGAGCAGTACTTC. Encoded protein: CASSFLGTGGTEQYF. The V and J genes are TRBV5-1 and TRBJ2-7, with TRBD1 identical over 12 bases. The CDR3 is made up of 15 amino acids. Germline assignment: CDR1 SGHRS and CDR2 YFSETQ. With V trimmed by 2 bases and J by 6 bases, 6 bases remained unmatched.

The chain links TRBV19 to TRBJ2-5; the match to TRBD1 covers 8 bases. The CDR3 runs 16 residues. The trim removed 5 bases at V and 2 bases at J, leaving 10 bases unmatched. Germline lookup yields CDR1 LNHDA and CDR2 SQIVND (reference sequence). For the CDR3, the DNA is TGTGCCAGTAGTCCTCCGGACAGGGAAATACAAGAGACCCAGTACTTC. Translated, it gives CASSPPDREIQETQYF.

V and J are TRBV7-2 and TRBJ2-7, with 11 nucleotides matching TRBD2. After removal of 6 bases from V and 2 bases from J, the junction contained 6 bases not matched to a gene. Germline CDR1 SGHTA, CDR2 FQGNSA. CDR3 size: 15 residues. The CDR3 coding sequence is TGTGCCAGCAGTCAGACTAGCGGGATCCCCTACGAGCAGTACTTC. This codes for CASSQTSGIPYEQYF. The entire variable domain, with the rest obtained from reference TRBV7-2 and TRBJ2-7, is as follows: GAGVSQSPSNKVTEKGKDVELRCDPISGHTALYWYRQSLGQGLEFLIYFQGNSAPDKSGLPSDRFSAERTGGSVSTLTIQRTQQEDSAVYLCASSQTSGIPYEQYFGPGTRLTVT.

V is TRBV6-6 and J is TRBJ1-5; no definite D call. The CDR3 contains 16 residues. Germline V gives CDR1 MNHNY, CDR2 SVGAGI (reference sequence). V lost 5 bases, J lost 2 bases, and 16 bases lay in between. CDR3: CASSQPPPRGNQPQHF. CDR3 bases: TGTGCCAGCAGTCAGCCTCCACCTCGTGGCAATCAGCCCCAGCATTTT.

The chain employs TRBV30 and TRBJ1-1; D may be TRBD1 (6 bases). This CDR3 has 15 amino acids. Germline assignment: CDR1 GTSNPN and CDR2 SVGIG (reference sequence). Trimming shortened V by 3 bases and J by 1 base, and 15 bases separated the two germline ends. As DNA, the CDR3 is TGTGCCTGGAGCCCCAGGGGTCTTGGGAACACTGAAGCTTTCTTT. Translation: CAWSPRGLGNTEAFF.

The gene calls are TRBV11-2 and TRBJ2-7, with D possibly being TRBD1 (8 bases). The germline CDR1 and CDR2 sequences are SGHAT and FQNNGV. With 4 bases removed from V and 3 bases from J, the gap between germline ends came to 13 bases. The length of the CDR3 is 14 residues. For the CDR3, the DNA is TGTGCCAGCAGCTCACAGGGGGGGGGCTACGAGCAGTACTTC. The encoded protein is CASSSQGGGYEQYF.

V usage is TRBV30 and J usage is TRBJ1-1; tentative D call: TRBD1 (5 bases). Trimming removed 7 bases at V and 4 bases at J, with 10 bases between. Germline V gene sequence: CDR1 GTSNPN, CDR2 SVGIG (reference sequence). The CDR3 contains 11 residues. The CDR3 DNA sequence: TGTGCCTCCCAGGGTAGCACTGAAGCTTTCTTT. It specifies CASQGSTEAFF.

CDR3 DNA: TGTGCCAGCACTCCTCCCGGGACAAACTACAATCAGCCCCAGCATTTT. This codes for CASTPPGTNYNQPQHF. The chain is built from TRBV27 and TRBJ1-5, with TRBD1 as a possible D gene (6 bases). Germline V gene sequence: CDR1 MNHEY, CDR2 SMNVEV (reference sequence). This CDR3 comprises 16 residues. V was trimmed by 7 bases and J by 3 bases, leaving 19 bases between them.

This rearrangement joins TRBV19 to TRBJ2-1; possibly TRBD2 for D (5 bases). The CDR3 extends over 11 amino acids. Germline V gene sequence: CDR1 LNHDA, CDR2 SQIVND (reference sequence). V gave up 8 bases and J gave up 4 bases, with 6 bases separating them. The CDR3 coding sequence is TGTGCCAGTCGGGATTACAATGAGCAGTTCTTC. This sequence encodes CASRDYNEQFF.

This clone was counted a single time. The chain combines TRBV7-2 with TRBJ1-1, with D tentatively TRBD1 (5 bases). The ends were cut back, 2 bases at V and 7 bases at J, with 14 bases in the middle. In germline, CDR1 is SGHTA, CDR2 FQGNSA. The length of the CDR3 is 14 residues. The CDR3 bases are TGTGCCAGCAGCTTACAACAGGCCCACGGTGAAGCTTTCTTT. Translated, it gives CASSLQQAHGEAFF.

This chain links TRBV9 with TRBJ2-7, with 9 bases fitting TRBD1. CDR3 length equals 15 residues. CDR1 and CDR2 (germline): SGDLS, YYNGEE. V lost 4 bases to trimming and J lost 4 bases; unmatched junction nucleotides: 9. CDR3 DNA sequence: TGTGCCAGCAGCACAGGGGACAGGGTAAATTACGAGCAGTACTTC. Its protein is CASSTGDRVNYEQYF.

The genes are TRBV7-2 and TRBJ2-1; no definite D call. The V end was cut by 3 bases, the J end by 4 bases, with 4 bases between. Germline CDR1 is SGHTA and CDR2 is FQGNSA. This CDR3 is 12 amino acids long. DNA of the CDR3: TGTGCCAGCAGCTTTCAGTACAATGAGCAGTTCTTC. It codes for CASSFQYNEQFF. The full variable domain, completed using reference TRBV7-2 and TRBJ2-1, is GAGVSQSPSNKVTEKGKDVELRCDPISGHTALYWYRQSLGQGLEFLIYFQGNSAPDKSGLPSDRFSAERTGGSVSTLTIQRTQQEDSAVYLCASSFQYNEQFFGPGTRLTVL.

V usage is TRBV27 and J usage is TRBJ1-2, with 7 nucleotides matching TRBD1. This CDR3 is 17 amino acids long. V shed 6 bases, J shed 4 bases, and the junction held 17 bases outside the gene matches. The V gene's germline CDR1 is MNHEY and CDR2 SMNVEV (reference sequence). CDR3 in DNA: TGTGCCAGCAGGTCTCCCGGGGCGGGACAGACACTCTATGGCTACACCTTC. Translating gives CASRSPGAGQTLYGYTF.

The chain is built from TRBV10-3 and TRBJ1-2, with TRBD1 as a possible D gene (6 bases). Trimming took 4 bases from V and 5 from J, leaving 8 bases between them. Looked up from germline, CDR1 is ENHRY and CDR2 is SYGVKD. The CDR3 consists of 12 residues. For the CDR3, the DNA is TGTGCCATCAGTGCGACAGGTTATGGCTACACCTTC. This encodes CAISATGYGYTF.

This chain connects TRBV7-2 to TRBJ1-2, with D unclear. This CDR3 has 11 residues. With 6 bases removed from V and 4 bases from J, the gap between germline ends came to 6 bases. CDR1 is SGHTA and CDR2 is FQGNSA in the germline V gene. The CDR3 is CASRQLYGYTF. CDR3 sequence (DNA): TGTGCCAGCAGACAGCTCTATGGCTACACCTTC.

This clone was counted a few times. This chain uses TRBV24-1 with TRBJ1-5; a possible D gene is TRBD1 (6 bases). Germline assignment: CDR1 KGHDR and CDR2 SFDVKD. Trimming cost V 3 bases and J 0 bases, with 11 bases left between them. The CDR3 is 16 amino acids. The CDR3 sequence: CATSDGGHFSNQPQHF. CDR3 sequence (DNA): TGTGCCACCAGTGATGGGGGACATTTTAGCAATCAGCCCCAGCATTTT.

The chain couples TRBV6-5 to TRBJ1-4; maybe TRBD1 (6 bases). This CDR3 region has 15 residues. Trimming removed 8 bases at V and 0 bases at J, with 13 bases between. The germline V gene has CDR1 MNHEY and CDR2 SVGAGI. The CDR3 DNA reads as TGTGCCAGCGGCGAGCAGGGGTCAACTAATGAAAAACTGTTTTTT. Its protein product is CASGEQGSTNEKLFF.

The chain is built from TRBV25-1 and TRBJ1-1; D may be TRBD1 (6 bases). The germline V and J ends were trimmed by 5 bases and 1 base, with 14 bases remaining between them. In germline, CDR1 is MGHDK, CDR2 SYGVNS. The CDR3 extends over 15 amino acids. The CDR3 bases are TGTGCCAGCAGTCCGGTAATGGGGGCGAACACTGAAGCTTTCTTT. This encodes CASSPVMGANTEAFF.

The rearrangement uses TRBV28 and TRBJ2-1, with 12 bases matching TRBD2. Germline assignment: CDR1 MDHEN and CDR2 SYDVKM. Unmatched junction bases numbered 7, after V lost 2 bases and J lost 8 bases. CDR3 length: 16 residues. CDR3: CASSLATSGSYYEQFF. Here the CDR3 DNA reads TGTGCCAGCAGTTTAGCGACTAGCGGGAGTTATTATGAGCAGTTCTTC.

J is TRBJ1-2 and V is TRBV28; 8 bases agree with TRBD1. The CDR3 spans 13 residues. V dropped 6 bases and J dropped 5; count of bases not matched to a gene: 5. Germline V gene lookup returns CDR1 MDHEN and CDR2 SYDVKM. Here the CDR3 DNA reads TGTGCCAGCAGGGGGGGGACAGGATATGGCTACACCTTC. Translation gives CASRGGTGYGYTF.

Only a few counts were recorded for this clone. The chain recombines TRBV11-1 with TRBJ1-6; D ambiguous. Germline V CDR1 and CDR2: SGHAT, FQDESV (reference sequence). The CDR3 extends over 16 amino acids. Between the trimmed V and J ends, which lost 2 bases and 10 bases, there was a span of 18 bases. In DNA form, the CDR3 reads TGTGCCAGCAGCTTAAGCTCCGGGTCGTCTTGGTCACCCCTCCACTTT. Its protein is CASSLSSGSSWSPLHF.

This clone came up a few times. This sequence joins TRBV10-3 and TRBJ2-1; 10 bases align to TRBD1. Looked up from germline, CDR1 is ENHRY and CDR2 is SYGVKD. Trimming cost V 4 bases and J 7 bases; bases outside gene matches: 10. The CDR3 has 16 residues. CDR3 residues: CAISVTGTGVLNEQFF. CDR3 sequence (DNA): TGTGCCATCAGTGTAACCGGGACAGGGGTCCTGAATGAGCAGTTCTTC.

This clone is a singleton in its sample. CDR3 protein: CASTLGLAGGQSEQFF. CDR3 DNA: TGTGCCAGTACCCTGGGACTAGCGGGAGGGCAAAGTGAGCAGTTCTTC. The chain couples TRBV19 to TRBJ2-1; 16 nucleotides agree with TRBD2. V shed 7 bases, J shed 9 bases, and the junction held 9 bases outside the gene matches. CDR1 is LNHDA and CDR2 is SQIVND in the germline V gene (reference sequence). This CDR3 is 16 amino acids long.

CDR3 amino acids: CASSQSTSGVNEQFF. Written as DNA, the CDR3 is TGCGCCAGCAGCCAGAGTACTAGCGGGGTTAATGAGCAGTTCTTC. The genes are TRBV4-3 and TRBJ2-1; 10 nucleotides agree with TRBD2. V was pared by 3 bases and J by 7 bases, with 6 bases of the junction left unmatched. Germline V lookup: CDR1 LGHNA, CDR2 YSLEER. The CDR3 totals 15 residues.